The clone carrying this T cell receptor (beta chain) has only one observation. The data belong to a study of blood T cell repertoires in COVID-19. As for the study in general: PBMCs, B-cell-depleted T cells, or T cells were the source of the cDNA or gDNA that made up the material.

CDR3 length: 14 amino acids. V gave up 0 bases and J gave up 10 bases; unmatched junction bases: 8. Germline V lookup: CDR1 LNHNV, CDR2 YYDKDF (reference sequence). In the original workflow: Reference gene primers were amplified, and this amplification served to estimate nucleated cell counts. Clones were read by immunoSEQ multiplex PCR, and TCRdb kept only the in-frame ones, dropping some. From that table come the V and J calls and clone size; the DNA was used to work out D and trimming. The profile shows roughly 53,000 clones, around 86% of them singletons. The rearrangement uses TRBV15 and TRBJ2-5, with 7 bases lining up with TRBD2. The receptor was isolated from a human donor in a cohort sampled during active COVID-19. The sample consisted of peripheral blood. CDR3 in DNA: TGTGCCACCAGCAGAGATCGGGAGGTTACGGTCCAGTACTTC. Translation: CATSRDREVTVQYF.